This TCR beta chain was obtained from a study of beta chain features in type 1 diabetes. Whole-study results and caveats: All four CD4+ subsets of Type 1 diabetes patients contained TCRB CDR3s that were moderately but significantly shorter. Healthy donors had naive, central memory and Treg TCRB repertoires that appeared less similar than those seen among patients. Small HLA sub-analyses could not settle whether HLA shapes TCRB rearrangement.

The CDR3 is 16 amino acids. CDR1 and CDR2 from the germline V gene are MNHNS and SASEGT. J gave up 1 base and V 2 bases, and 1 base lay outside the gene matches. Expressed TCRB transcripts were sequenced because the entire RNA isolate underwent reverse transcription. Sequencing used immunoSEQ multiplex PCR; TCRdb keeps in-frame clones, though not all of them. The sample contains about 240,000 clones, more than 11% of which appear only once. The authors sorted CD4+ naive, central memory, regulatory and stem cell-like memory cells via CD45RO/CCR7/CD25/CD127/CD95/CD27. As for this clone: Its antigen is not known.

Sequencing was done on a sample of naive CD4+ T cells from blood. This TCR derives from a man aged 25-45 years with type 1 diabetes. The rearrangement joins TRBV6-1 to TRBJ2-6; 8 bases agree with TRBD1. The CDR3, as DNA: TGTGCCAGCAGTGAACAGGGGGCTTCTGGGGCCAACGTCCTGACTTTC. It encodes CASSEQGASGANVLTF.